The 17 T cell receptor beta chains presented below share a single source sample, sequenced in a study of CD8 T cells in ankylosing spondylitis. Study-wide results and caveats: Characteristic, it appeared, of ankylosing spondylitis blood was a TCR beta motif of eight highly homologous variants.

MiXCR, applied by TCRdb to the 5' RACE reads, yields one record per CDR3 protein. The sample lists over 450,000 distinct CDR3 sequences, more than 9.5% occurring once. The antigens of these receptors remain unknown. The specimen sequenced was blood, either unsorted or a sorted T cell fraction (not recorded which). The receptors were sampled from a male donor with ankylosing spondylitis.

V usage is TRBV2 and J usage is TRBJ2-7; D might be TRBD1 (6 bases). This CDR3 has 13 amino acids. Germline CDR1 reads SNHLY; CDR2 reads FYNNEI. V was trimmed by 4 bases and J by 3 bases, leaving 10 bases between them. CDR3 nucleotides: TGTGCCAGCAGTGCGGACAGTTACTACGAGCAGTACTTC. Translating gives CASSADSYYEQYF.

V gene TRBV7-9 combines with J gene TRBJ2-2; possible D gene TRBD1, 5 bases. The CDR3 totals 13 residues. V lost 1 base, J lost 12 bases, and 12 bases lay in between. Germline V gene sequence: CDR1 SEHNR, CDR2 FQNEAQ (reference sequence). In DNA form, the CDR3 reads TGTGCCAGCAGCTTAGGGGGCAATAAGAAGCTGTTTTTT. Its protein product is CASSLGGNKKLFF.

The table lists this clonotype with a few counts. The rearrangement joins TRBV27 to TRBJ1-2; TRBD1 aligns across 8 bases. The CDR3 is 14 amino acids. The germline CDR1 and CDR2 sequences are MNHEY and SMNVEV (reference sequence). Trimming cost V 3 bases and J 4 bases; bases outside gene matches: 4. The CDR3 DNA follows: TGTGCCAGCAGTTTCTCAGGGGGCACCTATGGCTACACCTTC. Its protein product is CASSFSGGTYGYTF.

This clonotype was observed a handful of times. Written as DNA, the CDR3 is TGTGCCAGCAGCCTGGGTGCAGGGTCCGGGGAGCTGTTTTTT. As protein: CASSLGAGSGELFF. The chain uses TRBV11-3 and TRBJ2-2; D might be TRBD1 (5 bases). This CDR3 has 14 amino acids. The V and J ends lost 5 bases and 6 bases respectively, with 13 bases between them. Germline V lookup: CDR1 SGHNT, CDR2 YENEEA.

The rearrangement links TRBV5-1 to TRBJ1-1; D unclear. The V gene's germline CDR1 is SGHRS and CDR2 YFSETQ. The CDR3 length is 16 residues. V shed 3 bases and J shed 11 bases, with 26 bases lying between them. The CDR3 loop is CASSSETGGLRSEAFF. CDR3 bases: TGCGCCAGCAGCTCAGAAACTGGTGGGTTGAGGTCAGAGGCTTTCTTT. The variable domain in full, with the rest retrieved from reference TRBV5-1 and TRBJ1-1, is KAGVTQTPRYLIKTRGQQVTLSCSPISGHRSVSWYQQTPGQGLQFLFEYFSETQRNKGNFPGRFSGRQFSNSRSEMNVSTLELGDSALYLCASSSETGGLRSEAFFGQGTRLTVV.

This clonotype was picked up many times. The V gene is TRBV5-6, the J gene TRBJ2-7; maybe TRBD2 (5 bases). Germline CDR1 and CDR2: SGHDT and YYEEEE. Trimming stripped 0 bases from V and 2 bases from J, with 12 bases between. The CDR3 totals 15 residues. DNA of the CDR3: TGTGCCAGCAGCTTGGTAGGACCGACTACCTACGAGCAGTACTTC. Translated: CASSLVGPTTYEQYF.

The rearrangement links TRBV7-8 to TRBJ1-4, with 9 bases fitting TRBD1. V gave up 5 bases and J gave up 8 bases; unmatched junction bases: 9. The CDR3 is made up of 15 amino acids. The germline V gene encodes CDR1 SGHVS and CDR2 FQNEAQ. The CDR3 nucleotides read TGTGCCAGCAGCCCCGCGGGACAGGGATTGGAAAAACTGTTTTTT. It codes for CASSPAGQGLEKLFF.

The genes are TRBV12-3 or TRBV12-4 and TRBJ2-1; 7 bases are a match to TRBD2. The CDR3 runs to 13 residues. The V and J ends lost 11 bases and 3 bases, in that order; junction bases with no gene match: 7. The DNA for the CDR3 is TGTGCCTCCGCGGCTAGCGGCTACAATGAGCAGTTCTTC. It yields the protein CASAASGYNEQFF.

The chain uses TRBV7-2 and TRBJ1-5; D might be TRBD1 (5 bases). The CDR3 has 13 residues. The germline gives CDR1 SGHTA, CDR2 FQGNSA. Trimming took off 3 bases at V and 7 bases at J, with 10 bases between the two ends. The CDR3 nucleotides read TGTGCCAGCAGCTTCAGGGCACTACAGCCCCAGCATTTT. This codes for CASSFRALQPQHF.

V is TRBV20-1 and J is TRBJ1-1; 7 nucleotides line up with TRBD1. The CDR3 contains 14 residues. CDR1 DFQATT and CDR2 SNEGSKA come from the germline V gene (reference sequence). V trimming: 1 base; J trimming: 0 bases; junction bases outside the gene matches: 2. The CDR3 loop is CSARAGQLNTEAFF. The CDR3 bases are TGCAGTGCTAGAGCGGGACAGTTGAACACTGAAGCTTTCTTT.

The rearrangement joins TRBV20-1 to TRBJ2-2; D is undetermined. CDR3 length: 14 amino acids. Trimming pared 2 bases from V and 1 base from J, leaving 8 bases between. Germline assignment: CDR1 DFQATT and CDR2 SNEGSKA (reference sequence). CDR3 in amino acids: CSARPYGNTGELFF. The CDR3 bases are TGCAGTGCTAGACCTTACGGGAACACCGGGGAGCTGTTTTTT.

V usage is TRBV6-4 and J usage is TRBJ1-1; D gene uncertain. The CDR3 spans 14 residues. Germline V gives CDR1 MRHNA, CDR2 SNTAGT. V lost 3 bases, J lost 0 bases, and 8 bases lay in between. In DNA, the CDR3 is TGTGCCAGCAGTGATGGCATCATGAACACTGAAGCTTTCTTT. It translates to CASSDGIMNTEAFF.

In this sample, this clonotype turned up many times. The chain has TRBV27 and TRBJ2-3; TRBD2 might be the D (6 bases). Germline CDR1 and CDR2: MNHEY and SMNVEV (reference sequence). The CDR3 consists of 15 residues. Trimming left V 6 bases short and J 4 bases short, with 17 bases between. The CDR3 DNA follows: TGTGCCAGCAGACTGTATGCGGGGTTATCAGATACGCAGTATTTT. Translating it yields CASRLYAGLSDTQYF.

The rearrangement links TRBV28 to TRBJ1-2; 10 nucleotides align to TRBD1. The CDR3 contains 14 residues. V lost 4 bases, J lost 9 bases, and 8 bases stayed unmatched. CDR1 is MDHEN, CDR2 SYDVKM, per germline. In DNA form, the CDR3 reads TGTGCCAGCAGTTCCCCGACAGGGGGCTGGAGCTACACCTTC. Its protein is CASSSPTGGWSYTF.

This chain joins TRBV3-1 and TRBJ2-1; 7 bases align to TRBD2. Germline V gene lookup returns CDR1 LGHDT and CDR2 YNNKEL (reference sequence). This CDR3 is 15 amino acids long. V dropped 2 bases and J dropped 5; count of bases not matched to a gene: 6. The CDR3 DNA sequence: TGTGCCAGCAGCCAAAGGCCTAGCGGCCACAATGAGCAGTTCTTC. Translated, it gives CASSQRPSGHNEQFF.

The chain recombines TRBV18 with TRBJ1-2, with D perhaps TRBD1 (6 bases). This CDR3 has 14 residues. Per germline, CDR1 KGHSH and CDR2 LQKENI. Trimming pared 5 bases from V and 5 bases from J, leaving 15 bases between. CDR3 bases: TGTGCCAGCTCAACGACCGGGACATCTTATGGCTACACCTTC. This encodes CASSTTGTSYGYTF.

The genes are TRBV20-1 and TRBJ2-7; the match to TRBD1 covers 7 bases. Germline V lookup: CDR1 DFQATT, CDR2 SNEGSKA (reference sequence). V was pared by 5 bases and J by 2 bases, with 6 bases of the junction left unmatched. The CDR3 length is 13 residues. The CDR3 spells CSAPGQATYEQYF. CDR3 nucleotide sequence: TGCAGTGCTCCCGGACAGGCGACCTACGAGCAGTACTTC.